This TCR beta chain was sequenced during a study of tumor T cells in aggressive B-cell lymphoma. The CDR3 totals 14 residues. Germline V lookup: CDR1 SNHLY, CDR2 FYNNEI. V dropped 8 bases and J dropped 4; count of bases not matched to a gene: 7. Repertoires were generated with immunoSEQ multiplex PCR, while TCRdb's copy carries only in-frame clones and drops some. Counted here are 9,500 to 10,000 clones, 75% to 85% occurring once; the ten biggest clones make up around 4.5%. V is TRBV2 and J is TRBJ1-5, with 8 bases fitting TRBD1. What was sequenced was tumor tissue. This TCR was sampled from an adult with diffuse large B cell lymphoma. The CDR3 DNA sequence: TGTGCCAGCTCCGGGACAGGTGTTAATCAGCCCCAGCATTTT. The encoded protein is CASSGTGVNQPQHF.